A selection of T cell receptor beta chains follows, all from one sample in a study of read filtering for tumor transcriptome and immune sequencing. Via MiXCR, TCRdb re-called the reads, giving one row per CDR3 protein. Among under 35,000 distinct CDR3 sequences listed, approximately 17% were seen once. Sequencing was done on a sample of a population of CD138-negative cells sorted from bone marrow. The receptors were gathered from a donor older than 35 with multiple myeloma. The CDR3 runs from the conserved cysteine through the conserved F or W. The order of the fields is D gene, J gene, clone size, V gene, CDR3 DNA, CDR3 protein. The D gene is left open where the match is weak. Clone size, where shown, is once, few, many, or a class for clones that have expanded.

>TRBD1|TRBJ1-5|many|TRBV20-1
TGCAGTGCTCCGGGACAGTTTGATCAGCCCCAGCATTTT
CSAPGQFDQPQHF
>TRBD2|TRBJ2-1|many|TRBV19
TGTGCCAGTAGTACACGCGGGGGGGCAGTCAACAATGAGCAGTTCTTC
CASSTRGGAVNNEQFF
>-|TRBJ2-3|many|TRBV27
TGTGCCAGCACCCGACGAGCGGTTAGCACAGATACGCAGTATTTT
CASTRRAVSTDTQYF
>TRBD2|TRBJ2-3|many|TRBV9
TGTGCCAGCAGCGTAACGGGGGGGCAAGATACGCAGTATTTT
CASSVTGGQDTQYF
>-|TRBJ1-1|many|TRBV6-5
TGTGCCAGCAGGGCACCAATGAACACTGAAGCTTTCTTT
CASRAPMNTEAFF
>-|TRBJ2-2|-|TRBV4-3
TGCGCCAGCAGCCCCGGTCCGGGGACCCACACCGGGGAGCTGTTTTTT
CASSPGPGTHTGELFF
>-|TRBJ2-1|many|TRBV11-2
TGTGCCAGCAGCCTCCGGGACCGAGAGTTCTTC
CASSLRDREFF
>-|TRBJ1-3|-|TRBV20-1
TGCAGTGCTAGCCCCGTGAGGGGAAACACGATATATTTT
CSASPVRGNTIYF
>-|TRBJ2-1|many|TRBV20-1
TGCAGTGGGCACGGGACGGATGAGCAGTTCTTC
CSGHGTDEQFF
>-|TRBJ2-3|many|TRBV20-1
TGCAGTGCTAAGGGGACTTCGGCTAGCACAGATACGCAGTATTTT
CSAKGTSASTDTQYF
>TRBD2|TRBJ2-3|many|TRBV20-1
TGCAGTGCTAGAGACGGACTAGCGGTAGATACGCAGTATTTT
CSARDGLAVDTQYF
>-|TRBJ2-7|-|TRBV4-1
TGCCCCAGCAGCCCCGACGGGGCCCCCTCCTACGAGCAGTACTTC
CPSSPDGAPSYEQYF
>-|TRBJ2-1|few|TRBV10-1
TGCGCCAGCAGTGAGTCCAGGGTTAGTGAGCAGTTCTTC
CASSESRVSEQFF
>-|TRBJ1-5|many|TRBV19
TGTGCCAGTAGTACCCCTCCGGGGGGCGGCAATCAGCCCCAGCATTTT
CASSTPPGGGNQPQHF
>TRBD1|TRBJ2-2|many|TRBV11-2
TGTGCCAGCAGCTTACGACGACAGGGGGCGAGCGGGGAGCTGTTTTTT
CASSLRRQGASGELFF
>TRBD1|TRBJ2-2|many|TRBV20-1
TGCAGTGCACGCCGGGACAGGGGGTCCGGGGAGCTGTTTTTT
CSARRDRGSGELFF
>-|TRBJ1-6|many|TRBV12-3/TRBV12-4
TGTGCCAGCAGTTTAAACGGGACACCTAATTCACCCCTCCACTTT
CASSLNGTPNSPLHF
>-|TRBJ1-5|many|TRBV4-1
TGCGCCAGCAGCCAAGATCCTGGGGATAGCAATCAGCCCCAGCATTTT
CASSQDPGDSNQPQHF
>-|TRBJ1-1|-|TRBV9
TGTGCCAGCAGCGCCGGCCCAGTGACGAACACTGAAGCTTTCTTT
CASSAGPVTNTEAFF
>-|TRBJ2-2|-|TRBV5-6
TGTGCCAGCAGCTTGGCCCCCGCGAACACCGGGGGGCTGTTTTTT
CASSLAPANTGGLFF
>TRBD1|TRBJ2-2|medium-sized|TRBV27
TGTGCCACCGGGACAGGGCGCACCGGGGAGCTGTTTTTT
CATGTGRTGELFF
>-|TRBJ2-1|medium-sized|TRBV6-5
TGTGCCAGCAGTCTGACTGGGAGCTCCTACAATGAGCAGTTCTTC
CASSLTGSSYNEQFF
>-|TRBJ2-5|many|TRBV6-1
TGTGCCAGCAGTGAAACGGGACCGGAGACCCAGTACTTC
CASSETGPETQYF
>TRBD2|TRBJ2-3|many|TRBV20-1
TGCAGTGCTAGAGTTGGTGTAGCGGGGGGGTGGGGCACAGATACGCAGTATTTT
CSARVGVAGGWGTDTQYF
>-|TRBJ2-6|many|TRBV5-1
TGCGCCAGCCGGAAAGGGGGCTCTGGGGCCAACGTCCTGACTTTC
CASRKGGSGANVLTF
>TRBD1|TRBJ1-1|many|TRBV6-5
TGTGCCAGCAGCCGGACAGGGGCCACTGAAGCTTTCTTT
CASSRTGATEAFF
>-|TRBJ1-1|many|TRBV6-1
TGTGCCATTCGAGGGCCAATCGGCGCTGAAGCTTTCTTT
CAIRGPIGAEAFF
>TRBD1|TRBJ2-5|many|TRBV28
TGTGCCAGCAGGTGGACAGGCCAAGAGACCCAGTACTTC
CASRWTGQETQYF
>-|TRBJ2-2|many|TRBV12-3/TRBV12-4
TGTGCCAGCAGTTCGTTAGGGATGGACACCGGGGAGCTGTTTTTT
CASSSLGMDTGELFF
>TRBD1|TRBJ2-5|-|TRBV6-1
TGTGCCAGCAGCCCACAGGGGGCCCAAGAGACCCAGTACTTC
CASSPQGAQETQYF
>-|TRBJ2-3|many|TRBV29-1
TGCAGCGTTGACGGGGCGGATCAAGGGGGACCAGATACGCAGTATTTT
CSVDGADQGGPDTQYF
>-|TRBJ2-5|once|TRBV6-6
TGTGCCAGCATCCCCCGGGGTGGGGCCCAAGAGACCCAGTACTTC
CASIPRGGAQETQYF
>-|TRBJ1-4|many|TRBV20-1
TGCAGTGGTCAGGGGCCAGAAGAAAAACTGTTTTTT
CSGQGPEEKLFF
>TRBD2|TRBJ2-1|medium-sized|TRBV29-1
TGCAGCGCTCCCCGAGCGGGATCTCGAGATGAGCAGTTCTTC
CSAPRAGSRDEQFF
>-|TRBJ1-2|-|TRBV20-1
TGCAGTGCTAGAGATACCCCTACAGGGAACTATGGCTACACCTTC
CSARDTPTGNYGYTF
>-|TRBJ1-4|many|TRBV5-1
TGCGCCAGCAGCCGGGGACCCGTACAGACTAATGAAAAACTGTTTTTT
CASSRGPVQTNEKLFF
>TRBD2|TRBJ2-5|many|TRBV18
TGTGCCAGCTCACCACCGACAGGGAGACTAGCGGGAGGTGCCCCGGAGACCCAGTACTTC
CASSPPTGRLAGGAPETQYF